The rows below give T cell receptor beta chains drawn from one sample of a study of T cells after posttransplantation cyclophosphamide. The assay was immunoSEQ multiplex PCR, and TCRdb's table has in-frame clones only and misses some. The sample yields around 3,000 clones, around 65% seen once. The sample taken for sequencing was memory CD8+ T cells sorted from blood. The receptors derive from a woman in her twenties or thirties in good health and a related stem cell transplant donor. Each CDR3 is given with its conserved first and last residue. Fields, in order: clone size, D gene, J gene, V gene, CDR3 protein, CDR3 DNA. A D gene is named only where the DNA matches it firmly. Size is stated for part of the rows, as once, few or many counts, or as a class when the clone is expanded.

.	.	TRBJ1-1	TRBV5-5	CASSLKGLGLDTEAFF	TGTGCCAGCAGCTTGAAAGGGTTGGGACTGGACACTGAAGCTTTCTTT
.	TRBD1	TRBJ1-2	TRBV4-2	CASSQDQTGNYGYTF	TGTGCCAGCAGCCAAGATCAGACAGGGAACTATGGCTACACCTTC
.	.	TRBJ2-7	TRBV27	CASSQQGGGGEQYF	TGTGCCAGCAGTCAACAGGGGGGAGGGGGCGAGCAGTACTTC
few	.	TRBJ2-7	TRBV4-1	CASSQVYQGSYEQYF	TGCGCCAGCAGCCAAGTGTACCAGGGCAGCTACGAGCAGTACTTC
once	TRBD1	TRBJ1-6	TRBV28	CASSTGQDSSPLHF	TGTGCCAGCAGTACGGGACAGGACAGTTCACCCCTCCACTTT
.	TRBD1	TRBJ2-7	TRBV7-9	CASRPLGQAGEQYF	TGTGCCAGCAGACCACTGGGACAGGCCGGCGAGCAGTACTTC
few	TRBD1	TRBJ2-7	TRBV13	CASSLARTGLNYEQYF	TGTGCCAGCAGCTTAGCTCGGACAGGATTGAACTACGAGCAGTACTTC
.	.	TRBJ2-5	TRBV7-9	CASRPPGGSQETQYF	TGTGCCAGCAGACCACCTGGGGGGTCCCAAGAGACCCAGTACTTC
.	.	TRBJ1-4	TRBV9	CASSVGRGGEKLFF	TGTGCCAGCAGCGTAGGCCGAGGTGGGGAAAAACTGTTTTTT
.	.	TRBJ1-5	TRBV28	CASSLAVYQPQHF	TGTGCCAGCAGTTTGGCAGTTTATCAGCCCCAGCATTTT
.	TRBD1	TRBJ2-7	TRBV5-6	CASSLNQGAEQYF	TGTGCCAGCAGCCTAAACCAGGGGGCAGAGCAGTACTTC
once	TRBD2	TRBJ2-7	TRBV29-1	CSVEFGTSGLADYEQYF	TGCAGCGTTGAATTTGGGACTTCGGGACTAGCGGACTACGAGCAGTACTTC
.	.	TRBJ1-1	TRBV6-1	CASSEGTEVGEAFF	TGTGCCAGCAGTGAAGGTACGGAGGTCGGTGAAGCTTTCTTT
.	TRBD1	TRBJ1-5	TRBV13	CASSKTGGAGNQPQHF	TGTGCCAGCAGCAAGACAGGGGGCGCGGGCAATCAGCCCCAGCATTTT
.	TRBD2	TRBJ2-3	TRBV4-1	CASSLTLAGGGDTQYF	TGTGCCAGCAGTCTCACGTTAGCGGGGGGGGGCGATACGCAGTATTTT
few	.	TRBJ1-6	TRBV4-2	CASSQEGARSPLHF	TGTGCCAGCAGCCAAGAGGGGGCGCGGTCCCCCCTCCACTTT
.	TRBD2	TRBJ2-1	TRBV6-4	CASRPGTSGGNEQFF	TGTGCCAGCAGGCCCGGGACTAGCGGGGGCAATGAGCAGTTCTTC
few	.	TRBJ2-5	TRBV7-9	CASSPSGFRETQYF	TGTGCCAGCAGCCCCTCAGGTTTCAGGGAGACCCAGTACTTC
once	.	TRBJ2-4	TRBV4-2	CASSQAGTGVRNIQYF	TGTGCCAGCAGCCAAGCGGGTACCGGGGTGCGGAACATTCAGTACTTC